This T cell receptor beta chain was sequenced during a study of blood T cell repertoires in COVID-19. Turning to the study itself: Italy, Spain and the United States were the sources of the convalescent and acute COVID-19 samples.

Per the study methods: Amplification of reference gene primers provided the estimated nucleated cell counts. The data were produced by immunoSEQ multiplex PCR, yet TCRdb's version contains in-frame clones alone and is incomplete. D and trimming come from the DNA, and the V and J calls and clone size come from that table. The sample has about 150,000 clones, approximately 85% seen once. Germline lookup yields CDR1 SGHTA and CDR2 FQGNSA. The CDR3 is 15 residues long. V lost 8 bases to trimming and J lost 1 base; unmatched junction nucleotides: 8. The rearrangement joins TRBV7-2 to TRBJ1-2, with TRBD1 matching over 9 bases. This clonotype originated in a man aged 60 to 75 with COVID-19, enrolled during active disease. What was sequenced was peripheral blood. CDR3 DNA sequence: TGTGCCAGCCAACAGGGGGCGTTTGTTAACTATGGCTACACCTTC. This codes for CASQQGAFVNYGYTF.